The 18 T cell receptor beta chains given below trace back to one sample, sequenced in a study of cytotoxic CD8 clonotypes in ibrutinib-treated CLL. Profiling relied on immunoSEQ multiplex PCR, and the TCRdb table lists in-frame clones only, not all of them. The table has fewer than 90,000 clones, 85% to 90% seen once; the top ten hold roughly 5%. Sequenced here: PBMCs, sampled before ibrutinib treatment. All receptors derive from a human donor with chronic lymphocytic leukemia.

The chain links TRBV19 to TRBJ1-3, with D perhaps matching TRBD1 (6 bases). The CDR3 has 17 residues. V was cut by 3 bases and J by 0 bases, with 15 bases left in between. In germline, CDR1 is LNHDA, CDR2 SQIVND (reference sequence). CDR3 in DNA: TGTGCCAGTAGTATTGGGGGCGGAACCATCTCTGGAAACACCATATATTTT. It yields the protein CASSIGGGTISGNTIYF.

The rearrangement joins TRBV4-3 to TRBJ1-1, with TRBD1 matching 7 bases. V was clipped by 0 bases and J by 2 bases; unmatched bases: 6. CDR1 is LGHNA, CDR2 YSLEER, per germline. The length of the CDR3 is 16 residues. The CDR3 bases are TGCGCCAGCAGCCAAGACCAGGGGGGGATAAACACTGAAGCTTTCTTT. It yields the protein CASSQDQGGINTEAFF.

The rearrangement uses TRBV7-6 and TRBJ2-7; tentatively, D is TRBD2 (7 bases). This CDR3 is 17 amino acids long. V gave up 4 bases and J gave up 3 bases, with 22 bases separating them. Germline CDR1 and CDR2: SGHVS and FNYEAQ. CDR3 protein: CASSWGGTAANNYEQYF. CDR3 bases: TGTGCCAGCAGCTGGGGGGGCACAGCCGCCAACAACTACGAGCAGTACTTC. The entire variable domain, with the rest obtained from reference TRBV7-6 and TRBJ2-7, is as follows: GAGVSQSPRYKVTKRGQDVALRCDPISGHVSLYWYRQALGQGPEFLTYFNYEAQQDKSGLPNDRFSAERPEGSISTLTIQRTEQRDSAMYRCASSWGGTAANNYEQYFGPGTRLTVT.

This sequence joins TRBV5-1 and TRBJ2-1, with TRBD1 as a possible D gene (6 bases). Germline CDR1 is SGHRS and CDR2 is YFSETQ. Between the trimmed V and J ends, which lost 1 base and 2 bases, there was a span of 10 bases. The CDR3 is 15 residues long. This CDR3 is CASSLSRGAYNEQFF. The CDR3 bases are TGCGCCAGCAGCTTGTCCAGGGGTGCCTACAATGAGCAGTTCTTC. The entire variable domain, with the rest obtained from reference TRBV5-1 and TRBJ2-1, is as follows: KAGVTQTPRYLIKTRGQQVTLSCSPISGHRSVSWYQQTPGQGLQFLFEYFSETQRNKGNFPGRFSGRQFSNSRSEMNVSTLELGDSALYLCASSLSRGAYNEQFFGPGTRLTVL.

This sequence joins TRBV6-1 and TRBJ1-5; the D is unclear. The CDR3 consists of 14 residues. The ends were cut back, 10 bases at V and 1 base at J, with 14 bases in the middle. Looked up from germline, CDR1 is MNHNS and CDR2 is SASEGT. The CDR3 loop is CATTPVRSNQPQHF. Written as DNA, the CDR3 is TGTGCCACCACGCCAGTCCGGAGCAATCAGCCCCAGCATTTT.

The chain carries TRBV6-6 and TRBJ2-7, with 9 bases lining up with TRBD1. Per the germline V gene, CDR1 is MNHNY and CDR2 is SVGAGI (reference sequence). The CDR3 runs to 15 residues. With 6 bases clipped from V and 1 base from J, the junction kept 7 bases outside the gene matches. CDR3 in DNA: TGTGCCAGCAGGCCCGGGACAGGGAAATCCTACGAGCAGTACTTC. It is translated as CASRPGTGKSYEQYF.

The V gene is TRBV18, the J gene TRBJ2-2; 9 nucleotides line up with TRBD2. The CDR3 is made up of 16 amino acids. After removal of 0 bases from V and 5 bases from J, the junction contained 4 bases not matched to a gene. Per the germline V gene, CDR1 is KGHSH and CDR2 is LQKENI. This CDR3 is CASSPPLAGGTGELFF. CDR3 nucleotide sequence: TGTGCCAGCTCACCACCCCTCGCGGGAGGGACCGGGGAGCTGTTTTTT.

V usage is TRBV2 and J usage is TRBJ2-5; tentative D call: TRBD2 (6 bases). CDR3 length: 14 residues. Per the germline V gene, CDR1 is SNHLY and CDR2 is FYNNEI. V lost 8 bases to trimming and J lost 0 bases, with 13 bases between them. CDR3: CASFKERDQETQYF. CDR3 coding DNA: TGTGCCAGCTTTAAGGAGCGGGACCAAGAGACCCAGTACTTC.

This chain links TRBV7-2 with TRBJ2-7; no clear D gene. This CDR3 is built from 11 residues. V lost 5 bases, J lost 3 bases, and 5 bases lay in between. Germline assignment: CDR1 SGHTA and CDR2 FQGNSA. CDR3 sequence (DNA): TGTGCCAGCAGCGAACACTACGAGCAGTACTTC. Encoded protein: CASSEHYEQYF.

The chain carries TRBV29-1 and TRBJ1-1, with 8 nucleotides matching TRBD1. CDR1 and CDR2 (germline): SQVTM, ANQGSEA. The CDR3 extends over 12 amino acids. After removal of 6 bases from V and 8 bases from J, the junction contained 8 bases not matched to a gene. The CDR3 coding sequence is TGCAGCGTCCACAGGGGGGGACCCGAAGCTTTCTTT. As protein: CSVHRGGPEAFF.

The CDR3 nucleotides read TGTGCCAGCAGCTTAGCACTAGCGGGAGTCAAAAACATTCAGTACTTC. Translating it yields CASSLALAGVKNIQYF. V gene TRBV7-8 combines with J gene TRBJ2-4; TRBD2 agrees at 11 bases. After removal of 0 bases from V and 3 bases from J, the junction contained 1 base not matched to a gene. The CDR3 extends over 16 amino acids. CDR1 SGHVS and CDR2 FQNEAQ come from the germline V gene.

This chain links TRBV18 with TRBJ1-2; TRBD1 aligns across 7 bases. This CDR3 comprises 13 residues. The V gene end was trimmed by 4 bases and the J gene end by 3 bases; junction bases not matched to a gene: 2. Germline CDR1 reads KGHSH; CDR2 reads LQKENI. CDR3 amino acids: CASSQQGYYGYTF. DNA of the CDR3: TGTGCCAGCTCACAACAGGGGTACTATGGCTACACCTTC.

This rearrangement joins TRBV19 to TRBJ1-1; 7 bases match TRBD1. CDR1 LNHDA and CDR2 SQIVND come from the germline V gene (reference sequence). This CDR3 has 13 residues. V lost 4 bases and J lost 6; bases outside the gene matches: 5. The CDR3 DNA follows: TGTGCCAGTAGTAATACAGGGGTAGCTGAAGCTTTCTTT. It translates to CASSNTGVAEAFF.

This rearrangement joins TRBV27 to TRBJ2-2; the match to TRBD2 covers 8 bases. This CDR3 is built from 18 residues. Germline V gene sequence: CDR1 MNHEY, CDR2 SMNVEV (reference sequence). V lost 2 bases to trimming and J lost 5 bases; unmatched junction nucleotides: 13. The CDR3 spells CASSLVFGGLVGTGELFF. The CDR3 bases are TGTGCCAGCAGTTTAGTCTTCGGGGGACTAGTCGGGACCGGGGAGCTGTTTTTT.

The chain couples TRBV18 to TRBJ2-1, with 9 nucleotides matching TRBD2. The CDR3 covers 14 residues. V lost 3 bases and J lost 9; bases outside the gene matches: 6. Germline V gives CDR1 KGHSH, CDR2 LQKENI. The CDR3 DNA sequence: TGTGCCAGCTCACCGAAGACTAGCGGAGGTGAGCAGTTCTTC. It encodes CASSPKTSGGEQFF. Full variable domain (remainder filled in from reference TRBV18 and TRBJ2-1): NAGVMQNPRHLVRRRGQEARLRCSPMKGHSHVYWYRQLPEEGLKFMVYLQKENIIDESGMPKERFSAEFPKEGPSILRIQQVVRGDSAAYFCASSPKTSGGEQFFGPGTRLTVL.

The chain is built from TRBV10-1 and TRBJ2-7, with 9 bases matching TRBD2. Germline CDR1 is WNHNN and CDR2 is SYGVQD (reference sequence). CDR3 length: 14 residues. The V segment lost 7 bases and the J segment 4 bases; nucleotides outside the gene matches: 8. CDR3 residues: CASTSGETPYEQYF. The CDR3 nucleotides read TGCGCCAGCACTAGCGGGGAGACCCCGTACGAGCAGTACTTC.

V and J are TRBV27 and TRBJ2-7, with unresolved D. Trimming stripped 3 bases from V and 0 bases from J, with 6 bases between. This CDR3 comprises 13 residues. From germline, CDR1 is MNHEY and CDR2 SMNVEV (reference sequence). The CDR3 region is CASSFHSSYEQYF. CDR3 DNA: TGTGCCAGCAGTTTCCACAGCTCCTACGAGCAGTACTTC.

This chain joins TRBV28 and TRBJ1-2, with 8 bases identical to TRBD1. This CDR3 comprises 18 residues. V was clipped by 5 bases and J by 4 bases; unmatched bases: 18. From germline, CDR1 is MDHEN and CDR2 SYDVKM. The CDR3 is CASSPSILGTGVLYGYTF. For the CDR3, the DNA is TGTGCCAGCAGTCCATCGATATTAGGGACAGGAGTCCTCTATGGCTACACCTTC.